This T cell receptor (beta chain) is drawn from a study of T cells in Graves' hyperthyroidism and ophthalmopathy. A word on this clonotype: This may be a read error, as it is one base from a much larger clone.

Germline V CDR1 and CDR2: SQVTM, ANQGSEA. V lost 7 bases, J lost 7 bases, and 10 bases stayed unmatched. The CDR3 spans 13 residues. It was RNA transcripts that yielded the amplified TCR beta CDR3 regions. The HTBI primer set was used in a first-round RT-PCR of the TCR CDR3. One entry per CDR3 protein results from TCRdb running MiXCR on the multiplex PCR reads. The repertoire includes approximately 590,000 distinct CDR3 sequences, 15% to 19% of them detected once, and about 7% sits in the top ten. V usage is TRBV29-1 and J usage is TRBJ2-5; 9 bases are shared with TRBD1. The TCR sequence derives from a young woman with Graves' hyperthyroidism. Sequenced sample: blood. The CDR3 region is CSATDRGWGTQYF. The CDR3 nucleotides read TGCAGCGCTACGGACAGGGGTTGGGGGACCCAGTACTTC.